These 23 T cell receptor beta chains originate from one sample sequenced in a study of T cells in Graves' hyperthyroidism and ophthalmopathy. RNA transcripts yielded amplified TCR beta CDR3 regions. The TCR CDR3 was amplified in a first-round RT-PCR using the HTBI primer set. MiXCR was run by TCRdb on the multiplex PCR reads, yielding one entry per CDR3 protein. The repertoire holds a few hundred thousand distinct CDR3 sequences, with about 14% as singletons. Specimen: blood. The receptors stem from a woman in her 30s with Graves' ophthalmopathy.

This clonotype appeared many times. The J gene is TRBJ2-3, the V gene TRBV20-1, with 14 bases that match TRBD2. V was pared by 3 bases and J by 3 bases, with 5 bases of the junction left unmatched. Germline V gene lookup returns CDR1 DFQATT and CDR2 SNEGSKA (reference sequence). This CDR3 is 16 amino acids long. The CDR3 here is CSASGTSGGRTDTQYF. CDR3 bases: TGCAGTGCTAGCGGGACTAGCGGGGGAAGGACAGATACGCAGTATTTT.

This clonotype has ten or more counts. This rearrangement joins TRBV12-3 or TRBV12-4 to TRBJ2-1, with 9 bases aligning to TRBD2. V dropped 7 bases and J dropped 5; count of bases not matched to a gene: 6. This CDR3 is 14 amino acids long. The CDR3 DNA follows: TGTGCCAGCAATCCTGCGGGGGGGAACAATGAGCAGTTCTTC. It translates to CASNPAGGNNEQFF.

This clonotype has a count of ten or more. The V call is TRBV5-6, the J call TRBJ2-5, with 9 positions matching TRBD2. Germline CDR1 and CDR2: SGHDT and YYEEEE. The junction had 3 bases not matched to a gene; V was cut back by 0 bases and J by 3 bases. The CDR3 length is 15 residues. CDR3 residues: CASSLVRTSEETQYF. In DNA, the CDR3 is TGTGCCAGCAGCTTGGTGCGGACTAGCGAAGAGACCCAGTACTTC. Complete variable domain (other parts from reference TRBV5-6 and TRBJ2-5): DAGVTQSPTHLIKTRGQQVTLRCSPKSGHDTVSWYQQALGQGPQFIFQYYEEEERQRGNFPDRFSGHQFPNYSSELNVNALLLGDSALYLCASSLVRTSEETQYFGPGTRLLVL.

This clonotype was detected many times. The CDR3 sequence: CASRALLAGGPTQYF. The CDR3 nucleotides are TGTGCCAGCAGGGCCCTACTAGCGGGGGGGCCGACCCAGTACTTC. The rearrangement uses TRBV27 and TRBJ2-5; TRBD2 agrees at 13 bases. Germline values: CDR1 MNHEY, CDR2 SMNVEV (reference sequence). The V gene end was trimmed by 6 bases and the J gene end by 7 bases; junction bases not matched to a gene: 8. The CDR3 extends over 15 amino acids.

This clonotype was recorded many times. The V call is TRBV27, the J call TRBJ2-1; tentative D call: TRBD2 (7 bases). The germline V and J ends were trimmed by 5 bases and 4 bases, with 24 bases remaining between them. Germline CDR1 reads MNHEY; CDR2 reads SMNVEV (reference sequence). This CDR3 has 18 amino acids. CDR3: CASSPRGARGRDYNEQFF. Written as DNA, the CDR3 is TGTGCCAGCAGTCCAAGGGGGGCCCGGGGGAGGGATTACAATGAGCAGTTCTTC.

In its sample, this clonotype was seen many times. J is TRBJ2-7 and V is TRBV7-9, with D perhaps TRBD1 (6 bases). CDR1 and CDR2 from the germline V gene are SEHNR and FQNEAQ (reference sequence). V was shortened by 5 bases and J by 2 bases, with 10 bases between the two germline ends. This CDR3 comprises 13 residues. The CDR3 protein is CASSQGSTYEQYF. The CDR3 coding sequence is TGTGCCAGCAGCCAGGGGAGCACCTACGAGCAGTACTTC.

This clonotype was found many times. The J gene is TRBJ2-3, the V gene TRBV15; maybe TRBD1 (6 bases). V dropped 0 bases and J dropped 5 bases, with 15 bases sitting between them. Germline V gene lookup returns CDR1 LNHNV and CDR2 YYDKDF (reference sequence). The CDR3 spans 16 residues. CDR3 residues: CATSRDTSGVGDTQYF. CDR3 DNA sequence: TGTGCCACCAGCAGAGACACCTCAGGGGTCGGAGATACGCAGTATTTT.

This clonotype has only a few counts. V and J are TRBV27 and TRBJ1-4; D is unresolved. This CDR3 is 21 amino acids long. Per the germline V gene, CDR1 is MNHEY and CDR2 is SMNVEV (reference sequence). Trimming cost V 2 bases and J 5 bases, with 30 bases left between them. As DNA, the CDR3 is TGTGCCAGCAGTTTAGGGCCGTGGCGTCCAGGCTCGGCGTCCTCCAATGAAAAACTGTTTTTT. It yields the protein CASSLGPWRPGSASSNEKLFF.

This clonotype has only a few counts. A read error is possible here, since a much larger clone lies one base away. The chain is built from TRBV5-6 and TRBJ2-7; D gene ambiguous. Per germline, CDR1 SGHDT and CDR2 YYEEEE. This CDR3 has 12 amino acids. V was trimmed by 4 bases and J by 2 bases, leaving 7 bases between them. CDR3 region: CASSLQTYEQYF. CDR3 DNA sequence: TGTGCCAGCAGCCTCCAAACCTACGAGCAGTACTTC.

This clonotype was counted at least ten times. The rearrangement links TRBV5-6 to TRBJ2-7; 7 nucleotides agree with TRBD2. CDR1 SGHDT and CDR2 YYEEEE come from the germline V gene. The CDR3 totals 14 residues. J was trimmed by 5 bases and V by 2 bases; bases with no gene match: 7. The CDR3 DNA is TGTGCCAGCAGCTTTCGTTCGGGAGGTAACGAGCAGTACTTC. This gives the protein CASSFRSGGNEQYF.

The J gene is TRBJ2-7, the V gene TRBV29-1; no reliable D call. Germline CDR1 and CDR2: SQVTM and ANQGSEA. Trimming removed 2 bases from V and 5 bases from J, with 7 bases in between. The CDR3 is 11 residues long. The CDR3 loop is CSVESGDEQYF. Written as DNA, the CDR3 is TGCAGCGTTGAATCTGGGGACGAGCAGTACTTC.

This clonotype was seen a handful of times. The gene calls are TRBV27 and TRBJ1-3; D might be TRBD1 (6 bases). This CDR3 comprises 15 residues. The V end lost 0 bases, the J end lost 2 bases, and 8 bases lay between the germline ends. From germline, CDR1 is MNHEY and CDR2 SMNVEV (reference sequence). The CDR3 here is CASSLSGAAGNTIYF. In DNA form, the CDR3 reads TGTGCCAGCAGTTTATCGGGGGCTGCTGGAAACACCATATATTTT.

This clonotype was seen many times. V and J are TRBV20-1 and TRBJ2-7; 9 bases are shared with TRBD1. Germline CDR1 reads DFQATT; CDR2 reads SNEGSKA (reference sequence). CDR3 length: 13 amino acids. Losses at the gene ends were 6 bases for V and 6 bases for J; bases not matched to a gene: 9. CDR3 in DNA: TGCAGTGCAGAGGGACAGGGATCAGCCGAGCAGTACTTC. Residues: CSAEGQGSAEQYF.

In this sample, this clonotype turned up many times. The CDR3 DNA reads TGTGCCAGCAGTCGGACAGGGGGCAAGGATCAGCCCCAGCATTTT. It codes for CASSRTGGKDQPQHF. The rearrangement joins TRBV2 to TRBJ1-5, with 11 bases identical to TRBD1. Unmatched junction bases numbered 5, after V lost 5 bases and J lost 5 bases. CDR1 and CDR2 (germline): SNHLY, FYNNEI. This CDR3 has 15 residues.

This clonotype has ten or more counts. The genes are TRBV7-3 and TRBJ1-6; tentatively, D is TRBD1 (6 bases). V lost 2 bases to trimming and J lost 9 bases, with 14 bases between them. The CDR3 runs to 15 residues. CDR1 is SGHTA, CDR2 FQGTGA, per germline. In DNA, the CDR3 is TGTGCCAGCAGCTTACGGCAGGGGATGGGTTCACCCCTCCACTTT. Encoded protein: CASSLRQGMGSPLHF.

This rearrangement joins TRBV20-1 to TRBJ2-3; 10 positions agree with TRBD2. Germline V lookup: CDR1 DFQATT, CDR2 SNEGSKA (reference sequence). The CDR3 covers 15 residues. With 6 bases clipped from V and 1 base from J, the junction kept 7 bases outside the gene matches. This chain's CDR3 is CSARKSGGGTDTQYF. In nucleotides, the CDR3 is TGCAGTGCGAGAAAAAGCGGGGGGGGCACAGATACGCAGTATTTT.

This clonotype occurred many times. The chain links TRBV27 to TRBJ2-7; tentatively, D is TRBD2 (6 bases). Trimming left V 5 bases short and J 3 bases short, with 17 bases between. CDR3 length: 15 amino acids. Looked up from germline, CDR1 is MNHEY and CDR2 is SMNVEV (reference sequence). Here the CDR3 DNA reads TGTGCCAGCAGTCCCCGTTGGGGGGATTTCTACGAGCAGTACTTC. Translated: CASSPRWGDFYEQYF.

At least ten counts were recorded for this clonotype. The chain has TRBV6-5 and TRBJ2-5; D might be TRBD1 (5 bases). This CDR3 region has 15 residues. V lost 0 bases and J lost 5, with 13 bases in between. Germline CDR1 reads MNHEY; CDR2 reads SVGAGI. CDR3 DNA sequence: TGTGCCAGCAGTTACTCGGTGGCAGGGCGGGAGACCCAGTACTTC. It yields the protein CASSYSVAGRETQYF.

In this sample, this clonotype turned up many times. This rearrangement joins TRBV2 to TRBJ2-1; D is unresolved. The ends were cut back, 0 bases at V and 9 bases at J, with 12 bases in the middle. The CDR3 has 14 amino acids. The germline gives CDR1 SNHLY, CDR2 FYNNEI. Here the CDR3 reads CASSEATGWGEQFF. The CDR3, as DNA: TGTGCCAGCAGTGAAGCGACCGGCTGGGGTGAGCAGTTCTTC. Full variable domain (remainder filled in from reference TRBV2 and TRBJ2-1): EPEVTQTPSHQVTQMGQEVILRCVPISNHLYFYWYRQILGQKVEFLVSFYNNEISEKSEIFDDQFSVERPDGSNFTLKIRSTKLEDSAMYFCASSEATGWGEQFFGPGTRLTVL.

This clonotype showed up many times. This sequence joins TRBV12-3 or TRBV12-4 and TRBJ1-2; no definite D call. The CDR3 runs to 15 residues. Trimming removed 4 bases from V and 2 bases from J, with 14 bases in between. CDR3 residues: CASSWGTAFNYGYTF. CDR3 in DNA: TGTGCCAGCAGTTGGGGAACAGCATTCAACTATGGCTACACCTTC.

This clonotype was counted ten times or more. V and J are TRBV2 and TRBJ2-5; D unclear. The CDR3 consists of 13 residues. Per the germline V gene, CDR1 is SNHLY and CDR2 is FYNNEI. Trimming removed 2 bases at V and 3 bases at J, with 7 bases between. The CDR3 DNA sequence: TGTGCCAGCAGTGAATTTGAAGAAGAGACCCAGTACTTC. Translating gives CASSEFEEETQYF.

Ten or more counts support this clonotype. CDR3 in amino acids: CATSDPIGRSYNEQFF. The CDR3 DNA reads as TGTGCCACCAGTGACCCGATCGGACGGAGCTACAATGAGCAGTTCTTC. The genes are TRBV24-1 and TRBJ2-1, with D unresolved. Looked up from germline, CDR1 is KGHDR and CDR2 is SFDVKD. The V and J ends lost 4 bases and 3 bases respectively, with 15 bases between them. The CDR3 extends over 16 amino acids.

This sequence joins TRBV20-1 and TRBJ2-2; possible D gene TRBD1, 5 bases. Germline V gene data show CDR1 as DFQATT and CDR2 as SNEGSKA (reference sequence). The CDR3 sequence is 12 residues long. Trimming removed 5 bases from V and 6 bases from J, with 10 bases in between. CDR3: CSAWTRSGELFF. The CDR3 nucleotides read TGCAGTGCTTGGACACGGTCCGGGGAGCTGTTTTTT.